The present entry profiles one T cell receptor (beta chain) with its context. CDR1 and CDR2 (germline): SGHDT, YYEEEE. The V and J ends lost 2 bases and 2 bases, in that order; junction bases with no gene match: 3. The CDR3 has 14 amino acids. Profiled with immunoSEQ multiplex PCR; TCRdb holds only in-frame clones, not every one. The sample yields some 110,000 clones, more than 75% seen once. The entry originates in a study of blood T cell repertoires in COVID-19. Whole-study context: Acute and convalescent COVID-19 samples came from the United States, Italy and Spain.

Sequences were obtained from peripheral blood. The receptor comes from a man aged 35-49 years with acute or convalescent COVID-19. This rearrangement joins TRBV5-6 to TRBJ2-7; 8 bases fit TRBD1. In DNA, the CDR3 is TGTGCCAGCAGCTTCGGGACAGGACCCTACGAGCAGTACTTC. It yields the protein CASSFGTGPYEQYF.